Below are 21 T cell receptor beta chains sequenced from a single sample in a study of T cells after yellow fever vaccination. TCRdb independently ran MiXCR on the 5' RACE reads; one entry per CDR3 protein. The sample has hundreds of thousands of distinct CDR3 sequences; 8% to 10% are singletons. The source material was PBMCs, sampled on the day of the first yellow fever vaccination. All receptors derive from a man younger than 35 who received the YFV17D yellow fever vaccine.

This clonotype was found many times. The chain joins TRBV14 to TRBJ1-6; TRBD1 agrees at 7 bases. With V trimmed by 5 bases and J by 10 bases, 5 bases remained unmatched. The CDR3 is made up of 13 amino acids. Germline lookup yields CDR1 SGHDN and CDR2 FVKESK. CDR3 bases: TGTGCCAGCAGCTACGAAGGGGGCTCACCCCTCCACTTT. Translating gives CASSYEGGSPLHF. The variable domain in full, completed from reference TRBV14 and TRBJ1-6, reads EAGVTQFPSHSVIEKGQTVTLRCDPISGHDNLYWYRRVMGKEIKFLLHFVKESKQDESGMPNNRFLAERTGGTYSTLKVQPAELEDSGVYFCASSYEGGSPLHFGNGTRLTVT.

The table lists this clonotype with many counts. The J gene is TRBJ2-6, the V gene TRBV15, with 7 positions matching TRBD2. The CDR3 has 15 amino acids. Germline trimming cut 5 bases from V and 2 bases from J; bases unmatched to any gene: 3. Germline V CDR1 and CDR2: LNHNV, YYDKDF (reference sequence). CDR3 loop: CATSEGRAGANVLTF. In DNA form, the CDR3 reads TGTGCCACCAGCGAGGGGAGGGCTGGGGCCAACGTCCTGACTTTC.

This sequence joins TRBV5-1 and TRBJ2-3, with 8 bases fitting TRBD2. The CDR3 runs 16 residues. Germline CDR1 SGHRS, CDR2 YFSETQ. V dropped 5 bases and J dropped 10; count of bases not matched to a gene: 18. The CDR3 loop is CASRAGGGAALFAQYF. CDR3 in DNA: TGCGCCAGCAGAGCCGGGGGGGGCGCGGCCCTTTTTGCGCAGTATTTT.

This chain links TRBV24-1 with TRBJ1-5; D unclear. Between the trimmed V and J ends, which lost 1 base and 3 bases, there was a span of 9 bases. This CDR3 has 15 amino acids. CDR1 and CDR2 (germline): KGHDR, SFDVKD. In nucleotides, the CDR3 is TGTGCCACCAGTGATTTTGGGGAAACCAATCAGCCCCAGCATTTT. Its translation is CATSDFGETNQPQHF.

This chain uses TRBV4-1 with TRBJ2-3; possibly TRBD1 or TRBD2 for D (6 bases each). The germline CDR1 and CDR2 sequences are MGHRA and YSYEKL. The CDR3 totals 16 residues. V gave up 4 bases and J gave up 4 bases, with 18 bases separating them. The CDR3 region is CASSPPTGARADTQYF. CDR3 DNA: TGCGCCAGCAGCCCACCCACGGGGGCGCGAGCAGATACGCAGTATTTT.

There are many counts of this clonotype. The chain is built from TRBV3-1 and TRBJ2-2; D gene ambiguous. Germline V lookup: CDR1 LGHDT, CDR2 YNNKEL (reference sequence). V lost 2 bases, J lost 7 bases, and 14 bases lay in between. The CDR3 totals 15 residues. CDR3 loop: CASSQWGNDGGELFF. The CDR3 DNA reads TGTGCCAGCAGCCAATGGGGTAATGATGGCGGGGAGCTGTTTTTT.

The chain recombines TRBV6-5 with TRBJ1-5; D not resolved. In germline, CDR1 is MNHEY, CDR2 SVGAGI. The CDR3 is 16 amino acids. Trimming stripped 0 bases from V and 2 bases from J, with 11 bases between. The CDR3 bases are TGTGCCAGCAGTTACTCGTATGCAGCGCGCAATCAGCCCCAGCATTTT. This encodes CASSYSYAARNQPQHF.

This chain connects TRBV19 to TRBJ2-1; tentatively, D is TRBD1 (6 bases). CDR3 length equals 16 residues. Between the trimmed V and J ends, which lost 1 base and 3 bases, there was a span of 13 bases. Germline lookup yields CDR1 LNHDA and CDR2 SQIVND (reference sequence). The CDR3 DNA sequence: TGTGCCAGTAGTATAGGAGGACAGAGTTACTACAATGAGCAGTTCTTC. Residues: CASSIGGQSYYNEQFF.

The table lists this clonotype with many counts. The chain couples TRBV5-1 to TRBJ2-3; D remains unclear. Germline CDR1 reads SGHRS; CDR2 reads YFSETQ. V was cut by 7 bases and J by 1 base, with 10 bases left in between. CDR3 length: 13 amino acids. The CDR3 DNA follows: TGCGCCAGCCACATCGGGCGCACAGATACGCAGTATTTT. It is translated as CASHIGRTDTQYF.

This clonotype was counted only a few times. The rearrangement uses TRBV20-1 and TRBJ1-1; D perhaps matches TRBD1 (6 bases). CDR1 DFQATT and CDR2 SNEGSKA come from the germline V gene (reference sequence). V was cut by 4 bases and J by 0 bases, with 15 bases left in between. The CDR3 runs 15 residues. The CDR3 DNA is TGCAGTGCTAACCCACCTGAGGGGGTGAACACTGAAGCTTTCTTT. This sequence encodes CSANPPEGVNTEAFF.

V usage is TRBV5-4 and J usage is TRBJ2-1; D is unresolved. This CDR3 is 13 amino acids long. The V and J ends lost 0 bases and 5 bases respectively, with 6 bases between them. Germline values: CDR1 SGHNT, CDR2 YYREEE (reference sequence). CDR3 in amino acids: CASSLATNNEQFF. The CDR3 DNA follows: TGTGCCAGCAGCTTGGCAACCAACAATGAGCAGTTCTTC. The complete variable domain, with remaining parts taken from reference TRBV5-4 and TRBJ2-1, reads ETGVTQSPTHLIKTRGQQVTLRCSSQSGHNTVSWYQQALGQGPQFIFQYYREEENGRGNFPPRFSGLQFPNYSSELNVNALELDDSALYLCASSLATNNEQFFGPGTRLTVL.

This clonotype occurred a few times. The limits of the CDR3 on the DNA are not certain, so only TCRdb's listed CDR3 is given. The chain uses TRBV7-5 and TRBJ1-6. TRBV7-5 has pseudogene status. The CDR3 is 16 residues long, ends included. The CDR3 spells CISVPEALKSKSPLHF.

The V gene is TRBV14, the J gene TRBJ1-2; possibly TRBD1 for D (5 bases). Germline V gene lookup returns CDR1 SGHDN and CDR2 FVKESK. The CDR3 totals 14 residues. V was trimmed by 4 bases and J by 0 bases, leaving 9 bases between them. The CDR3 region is CASSLDTSNYGYTF. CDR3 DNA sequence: TGTGCCAGCAGCCTGGACACCTCTAACTATGGCTACACCTTC.

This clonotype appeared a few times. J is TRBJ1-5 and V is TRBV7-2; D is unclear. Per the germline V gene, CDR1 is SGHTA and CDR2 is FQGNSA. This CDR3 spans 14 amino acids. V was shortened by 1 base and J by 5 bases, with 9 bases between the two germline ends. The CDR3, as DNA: TGTGCCAGCAGCTTAGACGCCGGATATCAGCCCCAGCATTTT. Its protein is CASSLDAGYQPQHF.

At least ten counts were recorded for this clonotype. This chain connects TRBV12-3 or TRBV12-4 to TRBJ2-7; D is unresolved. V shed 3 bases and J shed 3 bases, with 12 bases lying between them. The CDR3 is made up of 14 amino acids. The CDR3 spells CASSFRPLDYEQYF. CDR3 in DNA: TGTGCCAGCAGTTTCAGGCCCTTGGACTACGAGCAGTACTTC.

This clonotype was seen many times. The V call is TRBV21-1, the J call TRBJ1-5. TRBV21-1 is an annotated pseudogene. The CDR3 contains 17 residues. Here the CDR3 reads CASRPHLQARSNQPQHF. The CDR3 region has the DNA TGTGCCAGCAGACCACACCTCCAGGCCAGATCGAATCAGCCCCAGCATTTT.

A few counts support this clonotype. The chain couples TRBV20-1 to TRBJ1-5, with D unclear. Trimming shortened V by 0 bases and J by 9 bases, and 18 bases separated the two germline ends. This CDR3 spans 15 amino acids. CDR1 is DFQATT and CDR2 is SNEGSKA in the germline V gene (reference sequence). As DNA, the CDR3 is TGCAGTGCTAGAGAAAAACACCTATCAAGTGTGCCCCAGCATTTT. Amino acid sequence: CSAREKHLSSVPQHF.

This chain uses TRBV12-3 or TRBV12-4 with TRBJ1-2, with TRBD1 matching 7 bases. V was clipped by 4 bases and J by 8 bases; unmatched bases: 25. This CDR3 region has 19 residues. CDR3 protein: CASSSWKGGRGYPFEGYTF. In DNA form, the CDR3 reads TGTGCCAGCAGTTCCTGGAAAGGGGGCAGGGGGTATCCGTTCGAAGGCTACACCTTC.

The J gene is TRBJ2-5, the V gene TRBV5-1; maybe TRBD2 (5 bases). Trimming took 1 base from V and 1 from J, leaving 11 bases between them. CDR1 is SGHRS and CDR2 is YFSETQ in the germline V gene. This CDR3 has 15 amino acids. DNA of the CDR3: TGCGCCAGCAGCTTGTCGGGGAAACTCCAAGAGACCCAGTACTTC. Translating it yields CASSLSGKLQETQYF.

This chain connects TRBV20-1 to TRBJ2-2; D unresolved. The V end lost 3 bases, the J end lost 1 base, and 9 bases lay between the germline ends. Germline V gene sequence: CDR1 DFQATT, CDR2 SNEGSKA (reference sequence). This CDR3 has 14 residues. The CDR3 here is CSARVPENTGELFF. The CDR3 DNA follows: TGCAGTGCTAGGGTCCCGGAGAACACCGGGGAGCTGTTTTTT.

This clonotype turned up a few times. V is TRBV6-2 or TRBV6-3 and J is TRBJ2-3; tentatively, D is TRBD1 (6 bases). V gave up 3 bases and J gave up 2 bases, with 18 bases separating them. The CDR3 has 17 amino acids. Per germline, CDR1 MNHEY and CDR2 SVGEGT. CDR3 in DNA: TGTGCCAGCAGTTATGATTCGGACAGCGATTTCACAGATACGCAGTATTTT. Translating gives CASSYDSDSDFTDTQYF.